The sample holds many counts of the clone carrying this TCR beta chain. The antigen is undetermined. The data belong to a study of T cells in Graves' hyperthyroidism and ophthalmopathy. The study, taken as a whole, reports: Blood shared most expanded thyroid clonotypes above 0.001.

RNA transcripts gave rise to amplified TCR beta CDR3 regions. First-round RT-PCR with HTBI primers amplified the TCR CDR3 region. Each CDR3 protein gets one entry after TCRdb re-called the multiplex PCR reads with MiXCR. The data hold about 560,000 distinct CDR3 sequences, with approximately 15% observed a single time. Trimming removed 1 base from V and 5 bases from J; junction bases left unmatched: 8. CDR1 and CDR2 (germline): DFQATT, SNEGSKA (reference sequence). This CDR3 spans 14 amino acids. Patients having uncontrolled infection, another autoimmune disease, pregnancy or lactation were not included. Each 10 ml fresh peripheral blood draw supplied the PBMCs.

Source material: blood. The receptor comes from a woman between 18 and 30 years old with Graves' hyperthyroidism. The chain employs TRBV20-1 and TRBJ2-7; 7 bases align to TRBD1. The DNA of the CDR3 is TGCAGTGCTAGAGGGGACAGCCTTATCCACGAGCAGTACTTC. This gives the protein CSARGDSLIHEQYF.